This entry is about one TCR beta chain. Its antigen is still unknown. As the method for making TCR beta libraries, quantitative 5'-RACE with molecular barcodes was used. MiXCR was run by TCRdb on the 5' RACE reads, yielding one entry per CDR3 protein. The sample lists fewer than 500,000 distinct CDR3 sequences, 25% to 30% occurring once. This sample stems from a study of CD8 T cells in ankylosing spondylitis. General study findings and limits: Reactive arthritis synovial fluid and blood were previously reported to contain some motif variants. Ankylosing spondylitis blood appeared to be characterized by a TCR beta motif of under 10 highly homologous variants. Reported data indicate significant enrichment of disease-linked clones within matched ankylosing spondylitis synovial fluid.

Germline V gene lookup returns CDR1 LGHDT and CDR2 YNNKEL (reference sequence). V lost 1 base and J lost 6, with 14 bases in between. The CDR3 is 15 amino acids. The sequencing sample was made of blood, either unsorted or a sorted T cell fraction (not recorded which). The receptor was derived from a male donor with ankylosing spondylitis. The chain uses TRBV3-1 and TRBJ2-3, with D perhaps being TRBD1 or TRBD2 (5 bases each). CDR3 DNA: TGTGCCAGCAGCCAAGTGGGACGGGTATTTGATACGCAGTATTTT. It codes for CASSQVGRVFDTQYF.